A single sample is the source of the 30 T cell receptor beta chains below, sequenced in a study of cytomegalovirus exposure and HLA in healthy donors. Use of 60 Vbeta and 13 Jbeta primers characterized the PCR. Sequencing used immunoSEQ multiplex PCR; TCRdb keeps in-frame clones, though not all of them. Among some 150,000 clones listed, roughly four fifths were seen once. Sequencing was done on a sample of PBMCs. These receptors originate from a man under 40 in good health and CMV-seronegative.

For the CDR3, the DNA is TGTGCCAGCAGGCGAACGGGGGGGCCGGTGGAGACCCAGTACTTC. Protein product: CASRRTGGPVETQYF. This chain connects TRBV6-5 to TRBJ2-5; 8 nucleotides agree with TRBD2. In germline, CDR1 is MNHEY, CDR2 SVGAGI. The CDR3 spans 15 residues. With 6 bases clipped from V and 5 bases from J, the junction kept 11 bases outside the gene matches.

The rearrangement uses TRBV7-2 and TRBJ2-7; a weak D match, TRBD1 (6 bases). Looked up from germline, CDR1 is SGHTA and CDR2 is FQGNSA. The CDR3 is made up of 14 amino acids. V was shortened by 2 bases and J by 3 bases, with 11 bases between the two germline ends. CDR3 region: CASSLQTGLYEQYF. CDR3 sequence (DNA): TGTGCCAGCAGCTTACAAACAGGGCTCTACGAGCAGTACTTC.

The rearrangement joins TRBV19 to TRBJ2-2, with D perhaps matching TRBD1 (5 bases). Trimming shortened V by 5 bases and J by 6 bases, and 19 bases separated the two germline ends. CDR1 and CDR2 from the germline V gene are LNHDA and SQIVND (reference sequence). This CDR3 is built from 16 residues. CDR3 residues: CASSQRTIAPAGELFF. As DNA, the CDR3 is TGTGCCAGTAGTCAACGGACAATAGCTCCGGCCGGGGAGCTGTTTTTT.

The CDR3 sequence: CASSPRGISYEQYF. The DNA for the CDR3 is TGTGCCAGCAGCCCCCGGGGGATCTCCTACGAGCAGTACTTC. The chain joins TRBV4-2 to TRBJ2-7; D possibly corresponds to TRBD2 (6 bases). Trimming took off 4 bases at V and 0 bases at J, with 10 bases between the two ends. The V gene's germline CDR1 is LGHNA and CDR2 YNFKEQ. This CDR3 comprises 14 residues.

The rearrangement links TRBV5-4 to TRBJ2-1; 9 bases are a match to TRBD1. The CDR3 is made up of 16 amino acids. The V gene end was trimmed by 0 bases and the J gene end by 8 bases; junction bases not matched to a gene: 9. The germline gives CDR1 SGHNT, CDR2 YYREEE (reference sequence). The CDR3 loop is CASSLETGTGRDEQFF. CDR3 in DNA: TGTGCCAGCAGCTTGGAGACCGGGACAGGGCGGGATGAGCAGTTCTTC.

This chain links TRBV5-1 with TRBJ2-3, with a weak D call TRBD1 (5 bases). This CDR3 spans 14 amino acids. CDR1 and CDR2 (germline): SGHRS, YFSETQ. V lost 0 bases and J 6 bases, leaving 11 bases between the germline ends. The CDR3 DNA follows: TGCGCCAGCAGCTTGGAAAAAGGGGCGGATACGCAGTATTTT. Amino acid sequence: CASSLEKGADTQYF.

The V and J genes are TRBV27 and TRBJ2-7; 9 nucleotides align to TRBD1. With V trimmed by 5 bases and J by 2 bases, 7 bases remained unmatched. The CDR3 length is 15 residues. From germline, CDR1 is MNHEY and CDR2 SMNVEV (reference sequence). The DNA of the CDR3 is TGTGCCAGCAGTCCCGTGGACAGGGGAGCCTACGAGCAGTACTTC. It encodes CASSPVDRGAYEQYF.

J is TRBJ2-2 and V is TRBV7-2; D uncertain. Trimming cost V 3 bases and J 4 bases, with 6 bases left between them. This CDR3 region has 13 residues. Germline V gene lookup returns CDR1 SGHTA and CDR2 FQGNSA. CDR3 nucleotide sequence: TGTGCCAGCAGCTTTAGTACCACCGGGGAGCTGTTTTTT. Translated, it gives CASSFSTTGELFF.

The rearrangement joins TRBV6-1 to TRBJ2-5, with no clear D. The J call may not be correct, given that the DNA end is closer to TRBJ2-7. CDR1 is MNHNS, CDR2 SASEGT, per germline. This CDR3 spans 14 amino acids. The CDR3 DNA reads TGTGCCAGCAGTAACCGAGAATACTCCTACGAGCAGTACTTC. It encodes CASSNREYSYEQYF.

The rearrangement joins TRBV7-8 to TRBJ2-5; D gene uncertain. The germline V and J ends were trimmed by 2 bases and 4 bases, with 8 bases remaining between them. CDR1 is SGHVS, CDR2 FQNEAQ, per germline. The CDR3 covers 13 residues. The CDR3 loop is CASSLTFLETQYF. The CDR3 region has the DNA TGTGCCAGCAGCTTAACTTTCCTAGAGACCCAGTACTTC.

This clone was observed a few times. V is TRBV6-1 and J is TRBJ2-3; D is possibly TRBD2 (6 bases). CDR3 length: 15 amino acids. Trimming stripped 4 bases from V and 5 bases from J, with 16 bases between. The V gene's germline CDR1 is MNHNS and CDR2 SASEGT. CDR3 sequence: CASSVTRDWGDTQYF. The CDR3 DNA follows: TGTGCCAGCAGTGTAACTAGGGACTGGGGAGATACGCAGTATTTT.

CDR3 sequence (DNA): TGCGCCAGCAGCCAAGCCCCGAATACAGGGAAATTGGAAAAACTGTTTTTT. Translation: CASSQAPNTGKLEKLFF. The V gene is TRBV4-1, the J gene TRBJ1-4, with a possible D match to TRBD1 (6 bases). The CDR3 consists of 17 residues. Trimming took 1 base from V and 8 from J, leaving 20 bases between them. The germline CDR1 and CDR2 sequences are MGHRA and YSYEKL.

The chain combines TRBV7-3 with TRBJ2-1, with D perhaps TRBD2 (7 bases). Germline assignment: CDR1 SGHTA and CDR2 FQGTGA. Trimming removed 5 bases at V and 2 bases at J, with 13 bases between. The CDR3 has 15 amino acids. This CDR3 is CASSPLGGAYNEQFF. CDR3 coding DNA: TGTGCCAGCAGCCCGTTAGGGGGGGCCTACAATGAGCAGTTCTTC.

This chain connects TRBV9 to TRBJ2-7; D unclear. This CDR3 is 14 amino acids long. Germline CDR1 SGDLS, CDR2 YYNGEE. The ends were cut back, 1 base at V and 0 bases at J, with 8 bases in the middle. The CDR3 loop is CASSVHSSSYEQYF. The CDR3 DNA reads TGTGCCAGCAGCGTACACAGTAGCTCCTACGAGCAGTACTTC. Together with reference TRBV9 and TRBJ2-7, the CDR3 gives the full variable domain: DSGVTQTPKHLITATGQRVTLRCSPRSGDLSVYWYQQSLDQGLQFLIQYYNGEERAKGNILERFSAQQFPDLHSELNLSSLELGDSALYFCASSVHSSSYEQYFGPGTRLTVT.

The J gene is TRBJ2-7, the V gene TRBV10-2, with TRBD1 matching over 7 bases. Germline V CDR1 and CDR2: WSHSY, SAAADI. This CDR3 spans 16 amino acids. Losses at the gene ends were 2 bases for V and 5 bases for J; bases not matched to a gene: 12. CDR3: CASSEVTRQGADEQYF. Written as DNA, the CDR3 is TGCGCCAGCAGTGAGGTCACCAGACAGGGTGCCGACGAGCAGTACTTC.

V gene TRBV2 combines with J gene TRBJ2-6; possibly TRBD2 for D (5 bases). With 3 bases removed from V and 0 bases from J, the gap between germline ends came to 9 bases. The germline V gene has CDR1 SNHLY and CDR2 FYNNEI. The CDR3 is 16 amino acids. CDR3 nucleotide sequence: TGTGCCAGCAGTGAGGTGAGGGCCTCTGGGGCCAACGTCCTGACTTTC. Its protein product is CASSEVRASGANVLTF.

The chain employs TRBV5-4 and TRBJ1-5, with TRBD1 matching 9 bases. CDR3 size: 17 residues. Germline loops: CDR1 SGHNT, CDR2 YYREEE (reference sequence). Unmatched junction bases numbered 11, after V lost 4 bases and J lost 3 bases. The CDR3, as DNA: TGTGCCAGCAGCCTAGAGTTGAGGACAGGGGACAATCAGCCCCAGCATTTT. Protein sequence: CASSLELRTGDNQPQHF.

This chain joins TRBV28 and TRBJ1-1; possible D gene TRBD1, 6 bases. The germline gives CDR1 MDHEN, CDR2 SYDVKM. The CDR3 totals 14 residues. The ends were cut back, 5 bases at V and 2 bases at J, with 12 bases in the middle. The CDR3 here is CASSMTGGNTEAFF. The DNA for the CDR3 is TGTGCCAGCAGTATGACAGGCGGAAACACTGAAGCTTTCTTT. Supplemented by reference TRBV28 and TRBJ1-1, the full variable domain reads DVKVTQSSRYLVKRTGEKVFLECVQDMDHENMFWYRQDPGLGLRLIYFSYDVKMKEKGDIPEGYSVSREKKERFSLILESASTNQTSMYLCASSMTGGNTEAFFGQGTRLTVV.

DNA of the CDR3: TGTGCCAGCAGCGTAGCCCGTAATTATGGCTACACCTTC. Translated: CASSVARNYGYTF. The rearrangement links TRBV9 to TRBJ1-2; D is unresolved. V lost 0 bases to trimming and J lost 5 bases, with 8 bases between them. Germline V gives CDR1 SGDLS, CDR2 YYNGEE. The CDR3 loop spans 13 amino acids.

This CDR3 reads CASSIPGEKLFF. DNA of the CDR3: TGTGCCAGTAGTATCCCCGGTGAAAAACTGTTTTTT. The rearrangement links TRBV19 to TRBJ1-4, with unresolved D. Germline V gene sequence: CDR1 LNHDA, CDR2 SQIVND (reference sequence). Trimming removed 3 bases from V and 7 bases from J, with 6 bases in between. The length of the CDR3 is 12 residues. Drawing the rest from reference TRBV19 and TRBJ1-4, the complete variable domain is DGGITQSPKYLFRKEGQNVTLSCEQNLNHDAMYWYRQDPGQGLRLIYYSQIVNDFQKGDIAEGYSVSREKKESFPLTVTSAQKNPTAFYLCASSIPGEKLFFGSGTQLSVL.

The CDR3 bases are TGTGCCAGCAGTTTATTCCCGGGTTCTAATGAAAAACTGTTTTTT. Its translation: CASSLFPGSNEKLFF. The chain has TRBV27 and TRBJ1-4; D not resolved. The V end was cut by 1 base, the J end by 3 bases, with 9 bases between. CDR1 MNHEY and CDR2 SMNVEV come from the germline V gene (reference sequence). The CDR3 has 15 amino acids.

This CDR3 is CASRQGVFEQYF. DNA of the CDR3: TGTGCCAGCAGACAGGGGGTGTTTGAGCAGTACTTC. The chain uses TRBV6-6 and TRBJ2-7; 8 bases map to TRBD1. Germline CDR1 is MNHNY and CDR2 is SVGAGI (reference sequence). The CDR3 consists of 12 residues. The trim removed 6 bases at V and 7 bases at J, leaving 5 bases unmatched.

This clone was observed a few times. The chain recombines TRBV11-2 with TRBJ2-5; 8 bases line up with TRBD1. Trimming cost V 5 bases and J 5 bases; bases outside gene matches: 1. The CDR3 is 12 amino acids. In germline, CDR1 is SGHAT, CDR2 FQNNGV. The CDR3 nucleotides are TGTGCCAGCAGCCGGGACAGGGAGACCCAGTACTTC. It yields the protein CASSRDRETQYF. The entire variable domain, with the rest obtained from reference TRBV11-2 and TRBJ2-5, is as follows: EAGVAQSPRYKIIEKRQSVAFWCNPISGHATLYWYQQILGQGPKLLIQFQNNGVVDDSQLPKDRFSAERLKGVDSTLKIQPAKLEDSAVYLCASSRDRETQYFGPGTRLLVL.

The chain is built from TRBV6-1 and TRBJ2-3, with 14 bases identical to TRBD2. The CDR3 totals 15 residues. Germline CDR1 MNHNS, CDR2 SASEGT. After removal of 7 bases from V and 1 base from J, the junction contained 1 base not matched to a gene. CDR3 amino acids: CASKTSGGGTDTQYF. CDR3 nucleotides: TGTGCCAGCAAGACTAGCGGGGGGGGCACAGATACGCAGTATTTT.

This sequence joins TRBV6-5 and TRBJ2-1; 9 nucleotides match TRBD1. Losses at the gene ends were 6 bases for V and 1 base for J; bases not matched to a gene: 4. Per the germline V gene, CDR1 is MNHEY and CDR2 is SVGAGI. This CDR3 has 15 residues. Written as DNA, the CDR3 is TGTGCCAGCAGAACGACAGGGGGGTCCTACAATGAGCAGTTCTTC. Its protein is CASRTTGGSYNEQFF.

The rearrangement joins TRBV19 to TRBJ1-2; 9 bases align to TRBD1. The length of the CDR3 is 12 residues. Losses at the gene ends were 10 bases for V and 6 bases for J; bases not matched to a gene: 6. CDR1 LNHDA and CDR2 SQIVND come from the germline V gene (reference sequence). CDR3 in amino acids: CATGTGPNGYTF. The CDR3 region has the DNA TGTGCCACGGGGACAGGGCCCAATGGCTACACCTTC.

J is TRBJ2-1 and V is TRBV2; maybe TRBD1 (6 bases). With 7 bases removed from V and 5 bases from J, the gap between germline ends came to 12 bases. Germline CDR1 and CDR2: SNHLY and FYNNEI. This CDR3 has 13 amino acids. The CDR3 nucleotides are TGTGCCAGCAATTTAGGGGGAGACAATGAGCAGTTCTTC. This translates into CASNLGGDNEQFF.

The chain has TRBV6-1 and TRBJ2-3; D is possibly TRBD2 (5 bases). Germline V CDR1 and CDR2: MNHNS, SASEGT. This CDR3 has 14 amino acids. V lost 10 bases, J lost 1 base, and 15 bases lay in between. DNA for the CDR3: TGTGCCACGTCTAGGACTGGAGGCACAGATACGCAGTATTTT. It is translated as CATSRTGGTDTQYF.

This sequence joins TRBV25-1 and TRBJ2-1; D is possibly TRBD2 (5 bases). Trimming stripped 1 base from V and 4 bases from J, with 11 bases between. The CDR3 is 15 amino acids. Germline lookup yields CDR1 MGHDK and CDR2 SYGVNS. CDR3 bases: TGTGCCAGCAGTGAATTAAACGGGGTTTACAATGAGCAGTTCTTC. Translated, it gives CASSELNGVYNEQFF.

The chain recombines TRBV2 with TRBJ2-5; a possible D gene is TRBD2 (6 bases). Germline CDR1 SNHLY, CDR2 FYNNEI. The length of the CDR3 is 13 residues. V lost 4 bases to trimming and J lost 7 bases, with 13 bases between them. The CDR3 loop is CASSVGGFGTQYF. In nucleotides, the CDR3 is TGTGCCAGCAGTGTAGGAGGGTTCGGGACCCAGTACTTC.